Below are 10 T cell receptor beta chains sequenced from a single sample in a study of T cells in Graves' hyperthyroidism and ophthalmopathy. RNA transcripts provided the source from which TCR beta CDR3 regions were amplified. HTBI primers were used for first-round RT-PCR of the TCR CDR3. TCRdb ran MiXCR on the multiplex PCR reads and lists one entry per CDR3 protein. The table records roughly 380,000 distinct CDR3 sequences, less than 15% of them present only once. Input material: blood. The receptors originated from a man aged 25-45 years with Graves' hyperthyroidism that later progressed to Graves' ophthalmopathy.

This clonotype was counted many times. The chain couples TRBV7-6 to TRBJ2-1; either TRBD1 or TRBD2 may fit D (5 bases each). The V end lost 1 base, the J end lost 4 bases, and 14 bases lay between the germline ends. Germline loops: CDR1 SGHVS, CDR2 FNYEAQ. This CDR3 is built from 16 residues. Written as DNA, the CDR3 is TGTGCCAGCAGCTTAGGTGGGGGTTCGGTGTACAATGAGCAGTTCTTC. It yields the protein CASSLGGGSVYNEQFF.

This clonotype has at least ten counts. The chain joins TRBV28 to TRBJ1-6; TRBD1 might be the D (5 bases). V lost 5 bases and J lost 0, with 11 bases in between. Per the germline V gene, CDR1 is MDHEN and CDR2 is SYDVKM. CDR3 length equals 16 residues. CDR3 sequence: CASSMTVYSYNSPLHF. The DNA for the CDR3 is TGTGCCAGCAGTATGACAGTTTACTCCTATAATTCACCCCTCCACTTT. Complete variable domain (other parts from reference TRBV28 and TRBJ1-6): DVKVTQSSRYLVKRTGEKVFLECVQDMDHENMFWYRQDPGLGLRLIYFSYDVKMKEKGDIPEGYSVSREKKERFSLILESASTNQTSMYLCASSMTVYSYNSPLHFGNGTRLTVT.

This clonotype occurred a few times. The CDR3 DNA is TGCAGCGCCCGACAGATTTCGTACAATGAGCAGTTCTTC. It yields the protein CSARQISYNEQFF. J is TRBJ2-1 and V is TRBV29-1, with a weak D call TRBD1 (5 bases). The CDR3 consists of 13 residues. CDR1 and CDR2 (germline): SQVTM, ANQGSEA. Trimming took off 7 bases at V and 4 bases at J, with 14 bases between the two ends.

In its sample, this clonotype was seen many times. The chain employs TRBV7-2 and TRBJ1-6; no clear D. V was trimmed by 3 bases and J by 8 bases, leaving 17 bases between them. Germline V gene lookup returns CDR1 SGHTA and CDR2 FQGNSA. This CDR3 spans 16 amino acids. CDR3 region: CASSFTGAVVYSPLHF. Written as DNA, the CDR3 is TGTGCCAGCAGCTTTACGGGCGCGGTGGTATATTCACCCCTCCACTTT.

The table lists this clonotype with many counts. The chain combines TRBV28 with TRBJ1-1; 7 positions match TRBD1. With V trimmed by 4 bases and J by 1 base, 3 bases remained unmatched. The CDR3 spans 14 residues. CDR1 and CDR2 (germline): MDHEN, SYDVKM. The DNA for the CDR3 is TGTGCCAGCAGTTCCCCAGGGGGGAACACTGAAGCTTTCTTT. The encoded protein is CASSSPGGNTEAFF.

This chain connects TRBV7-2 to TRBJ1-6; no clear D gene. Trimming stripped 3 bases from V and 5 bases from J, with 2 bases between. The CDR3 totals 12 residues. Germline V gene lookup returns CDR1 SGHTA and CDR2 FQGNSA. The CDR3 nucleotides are TGTGCCAGCAGCTTGCATAATTCACCCCTCCACTTT. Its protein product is CASSLHNSPLHF.

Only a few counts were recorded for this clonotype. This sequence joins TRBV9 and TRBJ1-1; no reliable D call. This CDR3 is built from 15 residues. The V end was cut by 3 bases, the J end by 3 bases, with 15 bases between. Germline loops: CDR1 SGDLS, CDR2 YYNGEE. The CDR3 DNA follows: TGTGCCAGCAGCGAAGTATTGGACGGCTACACTGAAGCTTTCTTT. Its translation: CASSEVLDGYTEAFF.

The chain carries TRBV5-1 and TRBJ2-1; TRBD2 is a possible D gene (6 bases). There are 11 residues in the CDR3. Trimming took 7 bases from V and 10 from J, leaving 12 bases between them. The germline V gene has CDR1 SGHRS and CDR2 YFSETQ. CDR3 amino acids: CASHNSGEQFF. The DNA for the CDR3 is TGCGCCAGCCATAACAGCGGGGAGCAGTTCTTC.

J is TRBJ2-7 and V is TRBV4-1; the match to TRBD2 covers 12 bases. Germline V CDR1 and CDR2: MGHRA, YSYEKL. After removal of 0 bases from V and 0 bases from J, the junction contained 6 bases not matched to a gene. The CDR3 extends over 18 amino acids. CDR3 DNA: TGCGCCAGCAGCCAAGAAACTAGCGGGGGGCTCAGCTCCTACGAGCAGTACTTC. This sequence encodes CASSQETSGGLSSYEQYF.

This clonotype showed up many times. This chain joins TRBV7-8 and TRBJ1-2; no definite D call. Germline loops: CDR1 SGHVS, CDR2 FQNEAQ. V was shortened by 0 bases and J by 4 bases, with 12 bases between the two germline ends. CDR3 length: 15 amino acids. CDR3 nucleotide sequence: TGTGCCAGCAGCTTAGCGGGTATTTCCGCCTATGGCTACACCTTC. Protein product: CASSLAGISAYGYTF.